A selection of T cell receptor beta chains follows, all from one sample in a study of blood T cells in healthy people across ages. TCRdb reanalysed the 5' RACE reads using MiXCR and keeps one entry per CDR3 protein. The sample shows more than 800,000 distinct CDR3 sequences, more than 35% of them seen only once. Sequences were obtained from blood. These receptors came from a woman aged 60-70 years in good health. Each CDR3 is given with its conserved first and last residue. Fields, in order: V gene, D gene, clone size, CDR3 length, CDR3 protein. A D gene is named only where the DNA matches it firmly. Clone size is stated in some rows and not others, as once, few, many or a class when expanded.

TRBV14 - - 14 CASSQGRGHYEQYF
TRBV9 - few 12 CASSVAEDTQYF
TRBV29-1 - - 13 CSVAGSRAETQYF
TRBV25-1 TRBD2 many 14 CASSEGREADTQYF
TRBV29-1 - - 10 CSVRNNEQYF
TRBV7-8 - - 14 CASSLVVPQGEQYF
TRBV6-6 TRBD1 few 15 CASSYQGRGTDTQYF
TRBV15 - - 13 CATSRVQAAEQYF
TRBV3-1 - - 14 CASSQDGAGDTQYF
TRBV6-5 - many 17 CASSYSAPHGKTDTQYF
TRBV5-1 TRBD2 - 17 CASSFRTSGLEGDTRYF
TRBV20-1 - few 12 CSASGVQETQYF
TRBV3-1 TRBD1 - 15 CASSQAPPRQGEAFF
TRBV29-1 - once 11 CSGGPEESYTF
TRBV20-1 TRBD2 - 14 CSAETSGVNNEQYF
TRBV6-2/TRBV6-3 TRBD1 few 16 CASSYPGDREDTEAFF
TRBV20-1 - - 13 CSAQLAPTYEQYF
TRBV10-3 - - 14 CAISDRGTTDGYTF
TRBV7-2 - - 15 CASSSGRKQKETQYF
TRBV5-6 TRBD2 - 14 CASSYLAGQETQYF
TRBV10-1 TRBD2 - 15 CASSDGGLAGNEQYF
TRBV27 - - 16 CASSYTLTGANYGYTF
TRBV5-1 - - 15 CASSENAGGSAEAFF
TRBV2 - - 14 CASRDRVLIAEAFF
TRBV20-1 - - 13 CSARGPGSGVAFF
TRBV14 - few 14 CASSHGGTSPPQYF
TRBV27 - - 14 CTSSLWSSPDTQYF
TRBV10-1 - few 12 CASSGGGGGYTF
TRBV12-3/TRBV12-4 - - 15 CASMAPGIGNQPQHF
TRBV27 TRBD1 - 15 CASSPRTGRNNEQFF
TRBV3-1 - few 13 CASSPYSENEQFF
TRBV7-9 - - 15 CASSSHLGTWNGYTF
TRBV29-1 - few 14 CSVDAGASTDTQYF
TRBV10-3 - - 14 CAIKSPVGDSPLHF
TRBV5-1 - - 14 CASCPGVGDNEQFF
TRBV4-1 - few 17 CASSQVPTPSREETQYF
TRBV20-1 TRBD1 few 15 CSARDRAGGGEKLFF
TRBV6-5 TRBD2 - 16 CASRIRGEGDTGELFF
TRBV3-1 - - 15 CASSQMGLADYEQFF
TRBV28 - few 14 CASSLEAPTYEQYF
TRBV29-1 - few 14 CSVEDPRAGYEQYF
TRBV18 TRBD1 - 13 CASSKGALETQYF
TRBV27 - few 12 CVVWGRGYEQYF
TRBV10-1 - few 17 CASSRVEMGRGTDTQYF
TRBV5-1 TRBD1 few 15 CASSLSGQGFAEAFF
TRBV7-9 - few 14 CASSLLRVQETQYF
TRBV4-1 TRBD1 few 14 CASSQQGAPNEQFF
TRBV29-1 - - 14 CSVGNIGRQETQYF
TRBV4-2 TRBD2 - 16 CASSPAQTSGSREQYF
TRBV27 TRBD2 few 14 CASSLAGLGDEQYF
TRBV18 TRBD1 - 14 CASSPGRGQNIQYF
TRBV10-3 TRBD1 few 12 CAIGQGGTEAFF
TRBV7-9 - few 12 CASSHDTGELFF
TRBV29-1 - once 12 CSSGTGTGELFF